The 11 T cell receptor beta chains listed next were all sequenced from one sample in a study of T-cell memory formation after mild COVID-19. From the 5' RACE reads, TCRdb called clonotypes with MiXCR, one entry per CDR3 protein. The sample contains about 170,000 distinct CDR3 sequences, 10% to 15% of which appear only once. The specimen was PBMCs or a T cell subset sorted from them (not recorded which). These receptors were obtained from a man aged 18 to 30 who had mild COVID-19 (a few samples of this study predate the infection). Cell type and time point are not known.

CDR3 region: CASSSQGTGGYQPQHF. The CDR3 bases are TGTGCCAGCAGCTCTCAAGGGACAGGGGGCTATCAGCCCCAGCATTTT. The chain employs TRBV5-4 and TRBJ1-5, with 12 bases matching TRBD1. This CDR3 is 16 amino acids long. Germline V gene sequence: CDR1 SGHNT, CDR2 YYREEE (reference sequence). V shed 3 bases and J 5 bases; nucleotides not matched to a gene: 6.

The rearrangement joins TRBV7-9 to TRBJ2-1, with D tentatively TRBD1 (6 bases). The ends were cut back, 6 bases at V and 0 bases at J, with 15 bases in the middle. The CDR3 covers 16 residues. Germline-derived CDR1 and CDR2 are SEHNR and FQNEAQ (reference sequence). In DNA, the CDR3 is TGTGCCAGCAGTCGCAGACCGGACAGCTCCTACAATGAGCAGTTCTTC. It specifies CASSRRPDSSYNEQFF.

This clonotype was seen more than once but under ten times. The chain couples TRBV4-1 to TRBJ1-3, with D possibly matching TRBD1 (6 bases). Germline loops: CDR1 MGHRA, CDR2 YSYEKL. The CDR3 is 16 residues long. Trimming removed 0 bases at V and 4 bases at J, with 13 bases between. The CDR3, as DNA: TGCGCCAGCAGCCAAGATCGGGCAGGGGTGGGAAACACCATATATTTT. This gives the protein CASSQDRAGVGNTIYF.

This clonotype was picked up a small number of times. The chain is built from TRBV10-3 and TRBJ1-1; perhaps TRBD1 as D (5 bases). CDR1 ENHRY and CDR2 SYGVKD come from the germline V gene. The germline V and J ends were trimmed by 10 bases and 2 bases, with 17 bases remaining between them. The CDR3 loop spans 14 amino acids. CDR3: CATIQGGLNTEAFF. CDR3 DNA sequence: TGTGCCACCATCCAGGGAGGTCTTAACACTGAAGCTTTCTTT.

This clonotype was seen only a few times. This chain uses TRBV4-3 with TRBJ2-5, with 8 bases fitting TRBD2. The germline gives CDR1 LGHNA, CDR2 YSLEER. V lost 2 bases to trimming and J lost 2 bases; unmatched junction nucleotides: 4. The CDR3 consists of 15 residues. Here the CDR3 reads CASSQNGGAQETQYF. CDR3 nucleotide sequence: TGCGCCAGCAGCCAAAACGGGGGGGCTCAAGAGACCCAGTACTTC.

This clonotype was observed a handful of times. V is TRBV20-1 and J is TRBJ2-7; 11 bases are a match to TRBD1. V gave up 6 bases and J gave up 4 bases; unmatched junction bases: 5. The CDR3 has 13 amino acids. The germline V gene has CDR1 DFQATT and CDR2 SNEGSKA (reference sequence). CDR3 residues: CSATGTGGYEQYV. The CDR3 bases are TGCAGTGCCACCGGGACAGGGGGATACGAGCAGTACGTC.

This clonotype occurred many times. This chain joins TRBV4-1 and TRBJ2-5; 9 nucleotides agree with TRBD2. The CDR3 totals 15 residues. V gave up 4 bases and J gave up 3 bases; unmatched junction bases: 6. The germline CDR1 and CDR2 sequences are MGHRA and YSYEKL. CDR3 in amino acids: CASSLLGLAKETQYF. CDR3 bases: TGCGCCAGCAGCCTCCTCGGACTAGCGAAAGAGACCCAGTACTTC.

This clonotype has only a few counts. The chain has TRBV5-1 and TRBJ2-3, with TRBD1 matching over 8 bases. From germline, CDR1 is SGHRS and CDR2 YFSETQ. Trimming removed 7 bases from V and 4 bases from J; junction bases left unmatched: 11. CDR3 length: 15 residues. This CDR3 reads CASQGQGALADTQYF. The CDR3 coding sequence is TGCGCCAGCCAAGGGCAGGGGGCTTTGGCAGATACGCAGTATTTT. Variable domain in full (rest from reference TRBV5-1 and TRBJ2-3): KAGVTQTPRYLIKTRGQQVTLSCSPISGHRSVSWYQQTPGQGLQFLFEYFSETQRNKGNFPGRFSGRQFSNSRSEMNVSTLELGDSALYLCASQGQGALADTQYFGPGTRLTVL.

The V and J genes are TRBV18 and TRBJ2-1; TRBD1 agrees at 9 bases. With 0 bases clipped from V and 5 bases from J, the junction kept 5 bases outside the gene matches. Germline lookup yields CDR1 KGHSH and CDR2 LQKENI. The CDR3 runs 16 residues. In DNA form, the CDR3 reads TGTGCCAGCTCACCACCCACAGGGGGCGGCCACAATGAGCAGTTCTTC. It is translated as CASSPPTGGGHNEQFF.

This clonotype was seen a handful of times. This chain connects TRBV20-1 to TRBJ1-2; no clear D gene. CDR1 DFQATT and CDR2 SNEGSKA come from the germline V gene (reference sequence). The CDR3 is made up of 14 amino acids. Trimming stripped 3 bases from V and 3 bases from J, with 14 bases between. The CDR3 sequence: CSASPPGYDYGYTF. The CDR3 coding sequence is TGCAGTGCTAGTCCGCCTGGGTATGACTATGGCTACACCTTC.

This clonotype showed up many times. The chain combines TRBV7-3 with TRBJ2-5; TRBD1 or TRBD2 may be the D gene (5 bases each). Germline V CDR1 and CDR2: SGHTA, FQGTGA. The CDR3 is made up of 13 amino acids. Trimming removed 5 bases from V and 5 bases from J, with 12 bases in between. The CDR3 spells CASSRDPLETQYF. CDR3 nucleotide sequence: TGTGCCAGCAGCAGGGACCCTCTTGAGACCCAGTACTTC.